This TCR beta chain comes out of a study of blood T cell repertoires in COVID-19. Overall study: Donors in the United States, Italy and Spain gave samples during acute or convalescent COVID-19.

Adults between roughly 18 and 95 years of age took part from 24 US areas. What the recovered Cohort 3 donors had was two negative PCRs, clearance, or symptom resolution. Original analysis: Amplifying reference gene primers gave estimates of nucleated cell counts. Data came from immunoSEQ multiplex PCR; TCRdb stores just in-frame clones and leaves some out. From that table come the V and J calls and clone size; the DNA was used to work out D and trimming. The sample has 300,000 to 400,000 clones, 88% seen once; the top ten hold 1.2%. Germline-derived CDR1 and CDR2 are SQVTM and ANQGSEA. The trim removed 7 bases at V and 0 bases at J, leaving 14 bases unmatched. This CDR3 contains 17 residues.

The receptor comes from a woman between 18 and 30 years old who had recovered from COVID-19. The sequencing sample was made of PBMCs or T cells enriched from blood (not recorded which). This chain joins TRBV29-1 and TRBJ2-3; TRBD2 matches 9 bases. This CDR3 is CSAPPGSGGRSTDTQYF. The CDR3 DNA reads TGCAGCGCACCTCCGGGTAGCGGGGGTAGGAGCACAGATACGCAGTATTTT.